This T cell receptor beta chain was identified during a study of regulatory T cells in long-lasting Graves disease. Study background: Persistent Graves' disease denoted over 5 years of antithyroid drugs plus positive TSH receptor antibodies.

Arm-PCR of CDR3 regions with iRepertoire HTBI primers generated TCR beta libraries. Via MiXCR, TCRdb re-called the multiplex PCR reads, giving one row per CDR3 protein. Among 350,000 to 450,000 distinct CDR3 sequences listed, around 20% were seen once. This CDR3 has 14 residues. V lost 4 bases to trimming and J lost 5 bases, with 16 bases between them. CDR1 and CDR2 from the germline V gene are SGDLS and YYNGEE. Note on this clonotype: Its antigen is still unknown.

Study results and caveats: Accuracy could have been hurt by small sample size. Persistent disease was associated with favored TRBV28 usage and with favored use of TRBJ1-2 and TRBJ2-5.

The time point here: persistent/refractory GD, antithyroid drugs over 5 years with positive TRAb. There was RNA extracted from PBMCs, and the TCR library was made from it. This chain connects TRBV9 to TRBJ2-7, with D unclear. This TCR derives from a female donor with Graves disease. Source: peripheral blood mononuclear cells (PBMCs), taken when the disease was refractory, from a patient treated with antithyroid drugs. CDR3 nucleotides: TGTGCCAGCAGCCCATGGACCGTTTGGGACGAGCAGTACTTC. This codes for CASSPWTVWDEQYF.